The 9 T cell receptor beta chains below come from one sample, sequenced in a study of blood T cells in healthy people across ages. The second PCR ran roughly 7 to 12 cycles with a sample-barcoded 5' primer and J-beta primers. TCRdb analysed the 5' RACE reads with MiXCR anew, one entry per CDR3 protein. Among roughly 2 million distinct CDR3 sequences listed, around 48% were seen once. The sequenced sample consisted of blood. Source of these receptors: a woman between 40 and 55 years old in good health.

This sequence joins TRBV3-1 and TRBJ2-7; D remains unclear. Matching the DNA end better, TRBJ2-5 makes the J call doubtful. Germline assignment: CDR1 LGHDT and CDR2 YNNKEL (reference sequence). The CDR3 has 13 amino acids. CDR3 protein: CASSTTPQSTQYF. The CDR3 coding sequence is TGTGCCAGCAGCACGACCCCCCAATCGACCCAGTACTTC.

The chain recombines TRBV4-3 with TRBJ2-5; D unclear. V lost 4 bases, J lost 9 bases, and 15 bases lay in between. Germline loops: CDR1 LGHNA, CDR2 YSLEER. This CDR3 region has 13 residues. In DNA form, the CDR3 reads TGCGCCAGCAGCCCCAACATGGAGAACCCCCAGTACTTC. Its protein product is CASSPNMENPQYF.

This chain links TRBV6-5 with TRBJ2-6; 9 nucleotides match TRBD2. Germline trimming cut 0 bases from V and 1 base from J; bases unmatched to any gene: 7. Germline V gene lookup returns CDR1 MNHEY and CDR2 SVGAGI. This CDR3 spans 19 amino acids. Here the CDR3 reads CASSYSAGGLLSGANVLTF. DNA of the CDR3: TGTGCCAGCAGTTACTCTGCGGGGGGGCTACTGTCTGGGGCCAACGTCCTGACTTTC.

A few counts support this clonotype. V is TRBV20-1 and J is TRBJ2-4, with D possibly matching TRBD2 (7 bases). The last part of the DNA fits TRBJ2-5 better; the J call may be wrong. From germline, CDR1 is DFQATT and CDR2 SNEGSKA (reference sequence). The CDR3 length is 15 residues. The CDR3 DNA follows: TGCAGTGCTAGAGATGGGGCGGGGGCAGAAGAGACCCAGTACTTC. The encoded protein is CSARDGAGAEETQYF.

CDR3 DNA: TGTGCCAGCAGTCCAGGAGGACAGGGAGGGAGGGGTGAGCAGTTCTTC. Encoded protein: CASSPGGQGGRGEQFF. This sequence joins TRBV27 and TRBJ2-1, with D possibly matching TRBD1 (8 bases). Germline CDR1 is MNHEY and CDR2 is SMNVEV (reference sequence). The CDR3 length is 16 residues. V lost 5 bases and J lost 9, with 23 bases in between.

This clonotype has just a few counts. This sequence may be a read error, since a much larger clone differs from it by one base. The chain recombines TRBV5-1 with TRBJ2-1; 7 bases agree with TRBD1. CDR1 SGHRS and CDR2 YFSETQ come from the germline V gene. The CDR3 runs to 15 residues. After removal of 0 bases from V and 4 bases from J, the junction contained 4 bases not matched to a gene. As DNA, the CDR3 is TGCGCCAGCAGCTTGGTACGGGGACAGTACAATGAGCAGTTCTTC. As protein: CASSLVRGQYNEQFF.

V and J are TRBV20-1 and TRBJ2-7; TRBD1 aligns across 9 bases. Germline V CDR1 and CDR2: DFQATT, SNEGSKA (reference sequence). J was trimmed by 4 bases and V by 5 bases; bases with no gene match: 18. CDR3 size: 17 residues. CDR3 sequence (DNA): TGCAGTGCTGTCCCCGGGACAGGGCTGGGGGGGGATTACGAGCAGTACTTC. Protein: CSAVPGTGLGGDYEQYF.

This chain connects TRBV20-1 to TRBJ2-5; 14 nucleotides agree with TRBD2. V trimming: 2 bases; J trimming: 2 bases; junction bases outside the gene matches: 22. Looked up from germline, CDR1 is DFQATT and CDR2 is SNEGSKA (reference sequence). This CDR3 is built from 22 residues. The CDR3 DNA follows: TGCAGTGCTAGATCCCGACCCCGACCGACTAGCGGGGGGGCCAGTGTACAAGAGACCCAGTACTTC. It is translated as CSARSRPRPTSGGASVQETQYF.

This clonotype was picked up many times. The rearrangement uses TRBV12-3 or TRBV12-4 and TRBJ2-7; 7 bases are shared with TRBD1. V was pared by 7 bases and J by 5 bases, with 8 bases of the junction left unmatched. The CDR3 runs 13 residues. CDR3 region: CASKLRGLDEQYF. The CDR3 DNA follows: TGTGCCAGCAAATTAAGGGGGCTCGACGAGCAGTACTTC.